This T cell receptor (beta chain) was recorded in a study of cytotoxic CD8 clonotypes in ibrutinib-treated CLL. Background on the study: Response samples came after a median about 11 months of treatment, range 6 to 36. Mean yields were 255,043 productive templates and 90,000 to 95,000 productive rearrangements per sample.

General observations from the study: Higher clonality was seen at ibrutinib response and a return toward baseline at progression.

As concerns this clone: Its matching antigen is unknown.

The data were produced by immunoSEQ multiplex PCR, yet TCRdb's version contains in-frame clones alone and is incomplete. The sample records approximately 140,000 clones, approximately 90% being singletons. V was pared by 4 bases and J by 1 base, with 16 bases of the junction left unmatched. CDR1 and CDR2 from the germline V gene are SGHNT and YYREEE (reference sequence). The CDR3 contains 18 residues. Sample: PBMCs, taken after 12 months of ibrutinib treatment. The source is a human donor with chronic lymphocytic leukemia. The chain is built from TRBV5-4 and TRBJ2-7; the match to TRBD1 covers 8 bases. CDR3 sequence: CASSRTSTGTGRSYEQYF. In DNA form, the CDR3 reads TGTGCCAGCAGCCGAACCTCCACCGGGACAGGACGATCCTACGAGCAGTACTTC.